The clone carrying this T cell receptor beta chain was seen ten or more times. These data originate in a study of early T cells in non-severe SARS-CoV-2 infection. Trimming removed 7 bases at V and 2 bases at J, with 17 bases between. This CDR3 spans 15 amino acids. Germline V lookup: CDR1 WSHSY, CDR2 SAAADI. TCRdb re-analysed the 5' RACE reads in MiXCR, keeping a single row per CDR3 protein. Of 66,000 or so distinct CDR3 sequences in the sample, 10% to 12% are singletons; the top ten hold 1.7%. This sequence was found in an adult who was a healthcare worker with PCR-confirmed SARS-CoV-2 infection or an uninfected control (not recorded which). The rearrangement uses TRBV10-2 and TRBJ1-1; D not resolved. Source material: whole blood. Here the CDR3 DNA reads TGCGCCAGCACTAGTACCGGGTCAGGAAACACTGAAGCTTTCTTT. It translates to CASTSTGSGNTEAFF.